A selection of T cell receptor beta chains follows, all from one sample in a study of beta chain features in type 1 diabetes. Generated by immunoSEQ multiplex PCR, the TCRdb table keeps only in-frame clones and is missing some. The table has a few hundred thousand clones, 16% seen once. Sequences were obtained from naive CD4+ T cells from blood. Every receptor here comes from a man aged 25 to 40 with type 1 diabetes. CDR3s include the opening cysteine and the closing phenylalanine or tryptophan. D genes are given only for firm matches. Clone size is stated in some rows and not others, as once, few, many or a class when expanded.

D,V,size,J,DNA,CDR3
.,TRBV6-1,few,TRBJ2-1,TGTGCCATCAGTGAGTCGTGGGAGAAATTCTACAATGAGCAGTTCTTC,CAISESWEKFYNEQFF
TRBD2,TRBV28,few,TRBJ2-1,TGTGCCAGCAGTCGGACTAGCGGATACAATGAGCAGTTCTTC,CASSRTSGYNEQFF
TRBD1,TRBV28,.,TRBJ2-5,TGTGCCAGCAGCCTACAGGGGGCCCCGGCTGGCCAGTACTTC,CASSLQGAPAGQYF
.,TRBV4-1,.,TRBJ1-4,TGCGCCAGCAGCAAAGGGGTTAGGACTAATGAAAAACTGTTTTTT,CASSKGVRTNEKLFF
.,TRBV4-1,few,TRBJ2-3,TGCGCCAGCAGCGACCGGGACACCGCAGATACGCAGTATTTT,CASSDRDTADTQYF
.,TRBV5-1,.,TRBJ2-5,TGCGCCAGCAGCTTGGTGTCAGGTCAAGAGACCCAGTACTTC,CASSLVSGQETQYF
.,TRBV7-3,few,TRBJ2-3,TGTGCCAGCAGCCGCGGAGCCCTTAGCACAGATACGCAGTATTTT,CASSRGALSTDTQYF
.,TRBV30,.,TRBJ2-5,TGTGCCTGGAGTGACTCCCGGGACAAAAGATTAAAGACCCAGTACTTC,CAWSDSRDKRLKTQYF
TRBD2,TRBV5-4,few,TRBJ2-3,TGTGCCAGCAGCTTTCCAACCCCGGGACTAGCGGCGGGTGGTACGCAGTATTTT,CASSFPTPGLAAGGTQYF
.,TRBV15,.,TRBJ2-7,TGTGCCACCAGCAGAGTGACTCCGACGGACGAGCAGTACTTC,CATSRVTPTDEQYF
.,TRBV29-1,.,TRBJ1-1,TGCAGCGTTGTGAGGGCGAACACTGAAGCTTTCTTT,CSVVRANTEAFF
.,TRBV30,.,TRBJ1-2,TGTGCCTGGGAAAGGGGGGACTATGGCTACACCTTC,CAWERGDYGYTF
.,TRBV2,.,TRBJ2-3,TGTGCCAGCAGTTCCACAGATACGCAGTATTTT,CASSSTDTQYF
.,TRBV29-1,.,TRBJ1-1,TGCAGCGTTGACTCCGATAGGTCGGAAGCTTTCTTT,CSVDSDRSEAFF
TRBD2,TRBV27,few,TRBJ2-5,TGTGCCAGCAGTTCCCTTGTAATAGCGGGAGTCAAAGAGACCCAGTACTTC,CASSSLVIAGVKETQYF
.,TRBV4-1,few,TRBJ2-7,TGCGCCAGCAGCCAAGGACAATACTACGAGCAGTACTTC,CASSQGQYYEQYF
.,TRBV30,.,TRBJ1-3,TGTGCCTGGAGTGGGCTCTCTGGAAACACCATATATTTT,CAWSGLSGNTIYF
TRBD1,TRBV29-1,.,TRBJ1-1,TGCAGCGCTTCGCAGGGGGCGAACACTGAAGCTTTCTTT,CSASQGANTEAFF
.,TRBV30,few,TRBJ2-7,TGTGCCTGGAGTGTACTGCTTCGTCAGGGCGGCGAGCAGTACTTC,CAWSVLLRQGGEQYF
.,TRBV29-1,few,TRBJ2-3,TGCAGCGTTGTAGGACCAAGAGATACGCAGTATTTT,CSVVGPRDTQYF
.,TRBV29-1,.,TRBJ2-1,TGCAGCGCCGAGACTAGAGCCGATGAGCAGTTCTTC,CSAETRADEQFF
TRBD2,TRBV7-7,.,TRBJ2-1,TGTGCTAGCAGCCGGGGACTAGCGGAGTACAATGAGCAGTTCTTC,CASSRGLAEYNEQFF
.,TRBV7-9,.,TRBJ2-5,TGTGCCAGCAGCTTAAGTCTCGGCCGGGAGACCCAGTACTTC,CASSLSLGRETQYF
.,TRBV29-1,.,TRBJ1-3,TGCAGCGCCGGGACATCAGGAAACACCATATATTTT,CSAGTSGNTIYF
TRBD2,TRBV4-1,.,TRBJ2-5,TGCGCCAGCAGCCCGACTAGCGGGACTAAGGCCCAGTACTTC,CASSPTSGTKAQYF
.,TRBV20-1,.,TRBJ2-5,TGCAGTGTGTCAGAATTTGAGACCCAGTACTTC,CSVSEFETQYF
TRBD2,TRBV5-1,few,TRBJ2-1,TGCGCCAGCAGCACTGGACTAGCGGGGGTTGACAATGAGCAGTTCTTC,CASSTGLAGVDNEQFF
.,TRBV7-3,.,TRBJ2-3,TGTGCCAGCAGCAGGGACGGCACAGATACGCAGTATTTT,CASSRDGTDTQYF
.,TRBV30,.,TRBJ2-5,TGTGCCTGGAGTAGTAATGGTGGGGAGACCCAGTACTTC,CAWSSNGGETQYF
TRBD1,TRBV30,.,TRBJ2-7,TGTGCCTGGGCCCCCGGGACAGGGTCCTACGAGCAGTACTTC,CAWAPGTGSYEQYF
TRBD2,TRBV27,.,TRBJ2-1,TGTGCCAGCAGTCTAGGGAGGGTGTCCTACAATGAGCAGTTCTTC,CASSLGRVSYNEQFF
.,TRBV4-3,.,TRBJ1-4,TGCGCCAGCAGCCAGGAAGGGAGGCTTAGTGAAAAACTGTTTTTT,CASSQEGRLSEKLFF
.,TRBV9,.,TRBJ1-1,TGTGCCAGCAGCTCGGGGAGGAACACTGAAGCTTTCTTT,CASSSGRNTEAFF
.,TRBV29-1,few,TRBJ2-7,TGCAGCGTTGAACTAGGTTACGAGCAGTACTTC,CSVELGYEQYF
.,TRBV27,few,TRBJ2-7,.,CASSFGPGPYEQYF
.,TRBV25-1,once,TRBJ1-1,TGTGCCAGCAGTGGAGGGACCCCTCGGGCTTTCTTT,CASSGGTPRAFF
.,TRBV6-5,few,TRBJ2-3,TGTGCCAGCAGAGGGAGCGGCCGCCCAGATACGCAGTATTTT,CASRGSGRPDTQYF
.,TRBV7-2,.,TRBJ1-2,TGTGCCAGCAGCGCAGGGGTCCAGTATGGCTACACCTTC,CASSAGVQYGYTF
.,TRBV30,few,TRBJ2-1,TGTGCCTGGAGTAATCAGGCTGGGAGGGGGGATGAGCAGTTCTTC,CAWSNQAGRGDEQFF
.,TRBV7-8,once,TRBJ1-1,TGTGCTATTGGCACAGGCCTTATTCGGAACACTGAAGCTTTCTTT,CAIGTGLIRNTEAFF
.,TRBV30,.,TRBJ1-2,TGTGCCTGGAGTGTAAGGGTTGTAGAAGGCTACACCTTC,CAWSVRVVEGYTF
.,TRBV19,.,TRBJ2-7,TGTGCCACTAAGTACGCCGGGACCTCGTACGAGCAGTACTTC,CATKYAGTSYEQYF